The 10 T cell receptor beta chains below come from one sample, sequenced in a study of blood T cell repertoires in COVID-19 (TCRdb year 2020). Library prep was done by the immunoSEQ multiplex PCR assay. TCRdb stores this immuneACCESS table with in-frame sequences only. Part of the clones is absent; in the studies checked, under half of the shortfall reflects unresolved V genes, and no reason is known for the rest. The sample includes roughly 150,000 clones, with roughly nine tenths observed a single time. The ten biggest clones cover around 15% of the sample. Input material: peripheral blood. These receptors all stem from a woman between 40 and 50 years old with acute or convalescent COVID-19.

The V and J genes are TRBV19 and TRBJ2-2; a possible D gene is TRBD2 (5 bases). Looked up from germline, CDR1 is LNHDA and CDR2 is SQIVND (reference sequence). Trimming removed 2 bases from V and 6 bases from J, with 13 bases in between. This CDR3 has 15 amino acids. CDR3 amino acids: CASSITRGPAGELFF. In DNA, the CDR3 is TGTGCCAGTAGTATAACTCGGGGTCCTGCCGGGGAGCTGTTTTTT.

This rearrangement joins TRBV7-9 to TRBJ2-2; 8 bases are shared with TRBD2. Trimming cost V 5 bases and J 0 bases; bases outside gene matches: 5. Germline lookup yields CDR1 SEHNR and CDR2 FQNEAQ (reference sequence). CDR3 size: 16 residues. CDR3 residues: CASSHLGRANTGELFF. For the CDR3, the DNA is TGTGCCAGCAGCCACCTCGGGAGGGCGAACACCGGGGAGCTGTTTTTT.

This chain links TRBV15 with TRBJ2-4, with 7 bases matching TRBD1. CDR3 length equals 13 residues. The V and J ends lost 5 bases and 6 bases, in that order; junction bases with no gene match: 4. The germline V gene encodes CDR1 LNHNV and CDR2 YYDKDF (reference sequence). CDR3 sequence reads: CATSEDRANIQYF. CDR3 in DNA: TGTGCCACCAGCGAAGACAGGGCAAACATTCAGTACTTC.

Comment on this clone: One junction end does not reproduce the germline sequence, and a read error may be involved. V gene TRBV14 combines with J gene TRBJ2-7; TRBD1 might be the D (5 bases). Germline V lookup: CDR1 SGHDN, CDR2 FVKESK. The CDR3 is 13 residues long. DNA of the CDR3: TGTGCCAGCAGCGAAGACAGCTCCTACGAGCAGTACTTC. This gives the protein CASSEDSSYEQYF. Drawing the rest from reference TRBV14 and TRBJ2-7, the complete variable domain is EAGVTQFPSHSVIEKGQTVTLRCDPISGHDNLYWYRRVMGKEIKFLLHFVKESKQDESGMPNNRFLAERTGGTYSTLKVQPAELEDSGVYFCASSEDSSYEQYFGPGTRLTVT.

V and J are TRBV19 and TRBJ2-1, with 8 nucleotides matching TRBD2. Germline-derived CDR1 and CDR2 are LNHDA and SQIVND (reference sequence). The CDR3 is 14 amino acids. V gave up 2 bases and J gave up 6 bases; unmatched junction bases: 3. DNA for the CDR3: TGTGCCAGTAGTATACTGCGGGGGGCCAATGAGCAGTTCTTC. This codes for CASSILRGANEQFF. The full variable domain, with the rest looked up from reference TRBV19 and TRBJ2-1, is DGGITQSPKYLFRKEGQNVTLSCEQNLNHDAMYWYRQDPGQGLRLIYYSQIVNDFQKGDIAEGYSVSREKKESFPLTVTSAQKNPTAFYLCASSILRGANEQFFGPGTRLTVL.

This clone has only one observation. The chain joins TRBV18 to TRBJ2-1, with 9 positions matching TRBD1. With 3 bases clipped from V and 4 bases from J, the junction kept 4 bases outside the gene matches. This CDR3 region has 15 residues. CDR1 KGHSH and CDR2 LQKENI come from the germline V gene. The CDR3 nucleotides read TGTGCCAGCTCACCCACCGGGACAGGGTACAATGAGCAGTTCTTC. It codes for CASSPTGTGYNEQFF.

In this sample, this clone turned up once. This rearrangement joins TRBV5-1 to TRBJ1-2; tentative D call: TRBD1 (5 bases). V was shortened by 0 bases and J by 2 bases, with 11 bases between the two germline ends. The CDR3 totals 15 residues. The germline CDR1 and CDR2 sequences are SGHRS and YFSETQ. CDR3 residues: CASSLGQSSNYGYTF. The CDR3 nucleotides read TGCGCCAGCAGCTTGGGACAGAGTTCGAACTATGGCTACACCTTC.

This chain links TRBV14 with TRBJ1-3; the D is unclear. Trimming removed 5 bases from V and 0 bases from J, with 2 bases in between. The CDR3 has 12 residues. CDR1 SGHDN and CDR2 FVKESK come from the germline V gene. In DNA, the CDR3 is TGTGCCAGCAGCTACTCTGGAAACACCATATATTTT. This translates into CASSYSGNTIYF.

This clone was detected only once. This rearrangement joins TRBV24-1 to TRBJ2-5; D not resolved. Trimming removed 5 bases at V and 0 bases at J, with 6 bases between. Germline assignment: CDR1 KGHDR and CDR2 SFDVKD. The CDR3 length is 13 residues. CDR3 amino acids: CATSGANQETQYF. The CDR3 bases are TGTGCCACCAGTGGGGCAAACCAAGAGACCCAGTACTTC.

V and J are TRBV6-5 and TRBJ1-5; D is possibly TRBD1 (5 bases). Germline V gene sequence: CDR1 MNHEY, CDR2 SVGAGI. With 6 bases removed from V and 6 bases from J, the gap between germline ends came to 15 bases. The CDR3 extends over 14 amino acids. CDR3 sequence reads: CASSKAGYGQPQHF. CDR3 DNA: TGTGCCAGCAGCAAGGCAGGGTACGGTCAGCCCCAGCATTTT.